A selection of T cell receptor beta chains follows, all from one sample in a study of blood T cell repertoires in COVID-19. TCRdb keeps only in-frame clones here, not all; method: immunoSEQ multiplex PCR. In the table there are 35,000 to 40,000 clones, over 70% of which are singletons. What was sequenced was peripheral blood. These TCRs come from an elderly man with active or convalescent COVID-19. Each CDR3 is given with its conserved first and last residue. The D gene is left open where the match is weak. For some rows the clone size is stated as once, few or many, or as a class when expanded; others skip it.

NA,TRBV7-8,TRBD1,TRBJ2-1,TGTGCCAGCAGCACCCGACAGGGGGCGCACGATGAGCAGTTCTTC,CASSTRQGAHDEQFF
once,TRBV10-3,NA,TRBJ1-6,TGTGCCATTTGGGAGGGAGGGGTAAATTCACCCCTCCACTTT,CAIWEGGVNSPLHF
NA,TRBV6-5,NA,TRBJ2-3,TGTGCCAGCCGGAGGGGGGACAGAGGCACAGATACGCAGTATTTT,CASRRGDRGTDTQYF
NA,TRBV5-5,TRBD1,TRBJ2-3,TGTGCCAGCAGCTTGACAGGGGGCGCCAGGGCTACGCAGTATTTT,CASSLTGGARATQYF
NA,TRBV30,TRBD2,TRBJ2-1,TGTGCCTGCAGGGGACTAGCGGAGTACAATGAGCAGTTCTTC,CACRGLAEYNEQFF
few,TRBV12-3/TRBV12-4,NA,TRBJ1-1,TGTGCCAGCAGATTTTCGGGGGACACTGAAGCTTTCTTT,CASRFSGDTEAFF
NA,TRBV2,NA,TRBJ2-2,TGTGCCAGCAGTCTTTTAGCGTCCGGGGAGCTGTTTTTT,CASSLLASGELFF
few,TRBV7-2,NA,TRBJ1-2,TGTGCCAGCAGCTTTGGACAGTCCTATGGCTACACCTTC,CASSFGQSYGYTF
NA,TRBV18,NA,TRBJ2-5,TGTGCCAGCTCGCGAGATTATATGGAGACCCAGTACTTC,CASSRDYMETQYF
NA,TRBV6-2/TRBV6-3,TRBD2,TRBJ2-7,TGTGCCAGCAGCTCAATGCCGGGGGGGTATCGTTCCTACGAGCAGTACTTC,CASSSMPGGYRSYEQYF
once,TRBV9,TRBD1,TRBJ1-6,TGTGCCAGCAGCCCCCGACAGGGTGGGTCACCCCTCCACTTT,CASSPRQGGSPLHF
NA,TRBV11-3,TRBD2,TRBJ2-3,TGTGCCAGCAGCTCGGGACTAGCGGGAGATACAGATACGCAGTATTTT,CASSSGLAGDTDTQYF
once,TRBV30,NA,TRBJ1-3,TGTGCCTGGAGTGCGGGACTGGTCTCTGGAAACACCATATATTTT,CAWSAGLVSGNTIYF
NA,TRBV20-1,NA,TRBJ1-1,TGCAGTGCTAGTGAGGAGGGCTCCGCTGCTTTCTTT,CSASEEGSAAFF
NA,TRBV7-2,TRBD1,TRBJ1-5,TGTGCCAGCAACGACAGGGTTGGCAATCAGCCCCAGCATTTT,CASNDRVGNQPQHF
NA,TRBV5-3,NA,TRBJ2-2,TGTGCCAGAAGCTTGTCGGTTTTATATTACCTGCGTACGACCGGGGAGCTGTTTTTT,CARSLSVLYYLRTTGELFF
NA,TRBV29-1,TRBD1,TRBJ2-1,TGCAGCGTTGAAACCCGTCGACAGGGTAATGAGCAGTTCTTC,CSVETRRQGNEQFF
NA,TRBV11-2,NA,TRBJ2-7,TGTGCCAGCAGCCAGCCCAGGCACGAGCAGTACTTC,CASSQPRHEQYF
NA,TRBV29-1,NA,TRBJ2-5,TGCAGCGAAGGGACAAGAGAGACCCAGTACTTC,CSEGTRETQYF
NA,TRBV19,TRBD2,TRBJ2-5,TGTGCCAGTAGTATAGACTACAGTCGGGGAGGGGAGACCCAGTACTTC,CASSIDYSRGGETQYF
NA,TRBV21-1,NA,TRBJ2-1,TGTGCCAGCAGCCGACGCTGCAGGCCCTTTGTAAAGCAGTTCTTC,CASSRRCRPFVKQFF
NA,TRBV5-4,TRBD2,TRBJ2-3,TGTGCCAGCAGCCCCCCGTCTAGCGGAGTCGGGCTGAGCACAGATACGCAGTATTTT,CASSPPSSGVGLSTDTQYF
NA,TRBV5-1,TRBD1,TRBJ2-6,TGCGCCAGCAGCTCAGGGACAGGGGGCGCTGGGGCCAACGTCCTGACTTTC,CASSSGTGGAGANVLTF
NA,TRBV13,NA,TRBJ1-2,TGTGCCAGCAGCTTGGGGACAACTAACTATGGCTACACCTTC,CASSLGTTNYGYTF
NA,TRBV19,NA,TRBJ1-4,TGTGCCAGTAGTATGGGGAGAATGGCTGAAAAACTGTTTTTT,CASSMGRMAEKLFF
NA,TRBV4-2,TRBD1,TRBJ1-1,TGTGCCAGCAGCCAACCGTCAGGGGGGATACAGGGCTTCACTGAAGCTTTCTTT,CASSQPSGGIQGFTEAFF
NA,TRBV29-1,TRBD2,TRBJ2-2,TGCAGCGTCGGGACTAGCGGGGCTACCGGGGAGCTGTTTTTT,CSVGTSGATGELFF
NA,TRBV18,TRBD2,TRBJ2-1,TGTGCCAGCTCACCATTCCGAGCGGGGAGCTCCTACAATGAGCAGTTCTTC,CASSPFRAGSSYNEQFF
medium-sized,TRBV2,NA,TRBJ2-7,TGTGCCAGCAGTGAGAGCATGTCCTACGAGCAGTACTTC,CASSESMSYEQYF
NA,TRBV10-3,NA,TRBJ1-2,TGTGCCATCAGTGAAAACACCAACTATGGCTACACCTTC,CAISENTNYGYTF
NA,TRBV4-3,NA,TRBJ1-6,TGCGCCAGCAGCCACGTTGAAGGCAGGGGAAATTCACCCCTCCACTTT,CASSHVEGRGNSPLHF
NA,TRBV6-6,NA,TRBJ1-2,TGTGCCAGCAGTTACTCTTGGCCAGAAGATGGCTACACCTTC,CASSYSWPEDGYTF
medium-sized,TRBV15,TRBD1,TRBJ2-1,TGTGCCACGTGGGAGGACAGGGGCTCCTACAATGAGCAGTTCTTC,CATWEDRGSYNEQFF
once,TRBV2,NA,TRBJ2-5,TGTGCCAGCAGTGAAGCTCGTACGGGGAGGTCGGAGACCCAGTACTTC,CASSEARTGRSETQYF
NA,TRBV5-1,TRBD1,TRBJ2-7,TGCGCCAGCAGCGTCGGACAGGGGTTCTCCTACGAGCAGTACTTC,CASSVGQGFSYEQYF
once,TRBV5-1,NA,TRBJ2-7,TGCGCCAGCACGTTGAACCGGGGGTACGAGCAGTACTTC,CASTLNRGYEQYF
NA,TRBV7-2,TRBD2,TRBJ2-2,TGTGCCAGCAGTACTAGCGGGGTGGGCGGGGAGCTGTTTTTT,CASSTSGVGGELFF
NA,TRBV6-6,NA,TRBJ1-6,TGTGCCAGCCGAAGTGAGACCCTCCACTTT,CASRSETLHF
NA,TRBV29-1,TRBD1,TRBJ2-4,TGCAGCGTTGTAGGGACAGAGGGAAACATTCAGTACTTC,CSVVGTEGNIQYF
NA,TRBV6-5,NA,TRBJ2-6,TGTGCCAGCAGTTACCGATTGAGCTCTGGGGCCAACGTCCTGACTTTC,CASSYRLSSGANVLTF
NA,TRBV7-6,TRBD1,TRBJ2-1,TGTGCCAGCAGCTTACGGCAGGGGGATGAGCAGTTCTTC,CASSLRQGDEQFF
few,TRBV29-1,NA,TRBJ1-1,TGCAGCGTTGAAGGCAGGGTCTTCACTGAAGCTTTCTTT,CSVEGRVFTEAFF
NA,TRBV7-3,TRBD1,TRBJ2-3,TGTGCCAGCAGCTTAGACAGGGTCACAGATACGCAGTATTTT,CASSLDRVTDTQYF
NA,TRBV29-1,NA,TRBJ1-1,TGCAGCGTTGAACGAGGGGGTACTGAAGCTTTCTTT,CSVERGGTEAFF
NA,TRBV29-1,TRBD1,TRBJ2-7,TGCAGCGTTGAAGAGGGGGCAGGGGGCTACGAGCAGTACTTC,CSVEEGAGGYEQYF
few,TRBV3-1/TRBV3-2,NA,TRBJ1-5,TGTGCCAGCAGCCAAGGAGTTTTTCAGGGCGGGCCCCAGCATTTT,CASSQGVFQGGPQHF
NA,TRBV10-3,NA,TRBJ2-7,TGTGCCATCAGTGAAAAGCCTTACGAGCAGTACTTC,CAISEKPYEQYF
medium-sized,TRBV28,TRBD1,TRBJ1-6,TGTGCCAGCAGTTTATGGGCAGGGGGGTCACCCCTCCACTTT,CASSLWAGGSPLHF